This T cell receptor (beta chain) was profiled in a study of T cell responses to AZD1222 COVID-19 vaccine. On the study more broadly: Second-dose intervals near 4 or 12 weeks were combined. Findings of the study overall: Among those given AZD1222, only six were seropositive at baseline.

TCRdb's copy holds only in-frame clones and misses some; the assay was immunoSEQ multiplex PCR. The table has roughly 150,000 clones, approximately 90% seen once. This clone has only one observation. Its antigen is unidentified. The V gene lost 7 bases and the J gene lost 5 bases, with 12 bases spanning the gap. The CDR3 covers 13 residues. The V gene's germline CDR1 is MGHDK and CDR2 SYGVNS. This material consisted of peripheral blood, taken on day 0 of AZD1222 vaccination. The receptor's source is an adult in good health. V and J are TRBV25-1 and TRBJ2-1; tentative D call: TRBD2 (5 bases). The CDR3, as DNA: TGTGCCAGCATCCAACAGACTAACAATGAGCAGTTCTTC. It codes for CASIQQTNNEQFF. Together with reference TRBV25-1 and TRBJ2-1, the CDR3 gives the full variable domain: EADIYQTPRYLVIGTGKKITLECSQTMGHDKMYWYQQDPGMELHLIHYSYGVNSTEKGDLSSESTVSRIRTEHFPLTLESARPSHTSQYLCASIQQTNNEQFFGPGTRLTVL.